This passage covers 26 T cell receptor beta chains from one sample sequenced in a study of response to subunit inactivated influenza vaccine. TCRdb re-called the RT-PCR reads through MiXCR, storing one row per CDR3 protein. Of over 750,000 distinct CDR3 sequences in the sample, over 20% are singletons; the top ten hold more than 8.5%. The specimen comprised PBMCs from blood, sampled 5 to 6 days after vaccination. The receptors were sampled from a man aged 45-65 years who received an inactivated influenza vaccine.

This clonotype appeared a few times. The genes are TRBV4-3 and TRBJ2-7; TRBD2 is a possible D gene (5 bases). This CDR3 contains 12 residues. Germline CDR1 and CDR2: LGHNA and YSLEER. V was trimmed by 3 bases and J by 6 bases, leaving 9 bases between them. CDR3 region: CASSHRTGEQYF. The CDR3 bases are TGCGCCAGCAGCCACCGGACTGGCGAGCAGTACTTC.

The chain has TRBV20-1 and TRBJ1-5, with D hard to call. V dropped 2 bases and J dropped 0 bases, with 11 bases sitting between them. CDR1 and CDR2 (germline): DFQATT, SNEGSKA (reference sequence). The CDR3 extends over 15 amino acids. The CDR3 loop reads CSARKDGYSNQPQHF. The CDR3 DNA sequence: TGCAGTGCTAGAAAGGACGGATATAGCAATCAGCCCCAGCATTTT.

The chain couples TRBV30 to TRBJ2-7; D may be TRBD1 (6 bases). Trimming removed 5 bases at V and 1 base at J, with 12 bases between. Germline V gene sequence: CDR1 GTSNPN, CDR2 SVGIG (reference sequence). The CDR3 runs 13 residues. The DNA of the CDR3 is TGTGCCTGGGACCAGGGGCGATCCTACGAGCAGTACTTC. Its translation: CAWDQGRSYEQYF.

This clonotype was observed a few times. The chain employs TRBV6-5 and TRBJ1-1; D perhaps matches TRBD1 (6 bases). The CDR3 runs 16 residues. V lost 6 bases and J 0 bases, leaving 17 bases between the germline ends. From germline, CDR1 is MNHEY and CDR2 SVGAGI. This CDR3 reads CASRDSDRIMNTEAFF. CDR3 nucleotides: TGTGCCAGCAGAGACTCAGACAGGATCATGAACACTGAAGCTTTCTTT.

This clonotype was seen a few times. The rearrangement joins TRBV11-1 to TRBJ2-2; D not certain. The ends were cut back, 4 bases at V and 0 bases at J, with 6 bases in the middle. Germline V gives CDR1 SGHAT, CDR2 FQDESV (reference sequence). The CDR3 is 14 amino acids. The CDR3 region has the DNA TGTGCCAGCAGCTCAAGGTCGAACACCGGGGAGCTGTTTTTT. This translates into CASSSRSNTGELFF.

This clonotype showed up just a few times. The chain carries TRBV29-1 and TRBJ2-7; 7 nucleotides line up with TRBD1. Germline V gene sequence: CDR1 SQVTM, CDR2 ANQGSEA. This CDR3 is built from 12 residues. The V and J ends lost 7 bases and 0 bases, in that order; junction bases with no gene match: 3. This CDR3 is CSGRDSSYEQYF. The DNA of the CDR3 is TGCAGCGGCCGGGACAGCTCCTACGAGCAGTACTTC.

Many counts were recorded for this clonotype. The CDR3 region has the DNA TGTGCCAGCAGTCCCGGGCTATCGCAGTATTTT. This gives the protein CASSPGLSQYF. The chain combines TRBV12-3 or TRBV12-4 with TRBJ2-3; D remains unclear. Trimming removed 5 bases from V and 10 bases from J, with 10 bases in between. The CDR3 has 11 amino acids.

This clonotype came up a few times. The genes are TRBV5-1 and TRBJ2-3, with D tentatively TRBD1 (6 bases). With 3 bases removed from V and 6 bases from J, the gap between germline ends came to 23 bases. The CDR3 is 17 residues long. Germline CDR1 and CDR2: SGHRS and YFSETQ. In DNA, the CDR3 is TGCGCCAGCAGCTACGTAGGGGGACATACGGATAGGGATACGCAGTATTTT. This gives the protein CASSYVGGHTDRDTQYF. The whole variable domain, remainder taken from reference TRBV5-1 and TRBJ2-3, is KAGVTQTPRYLIKTRGQQVTLSCSPISGHRSVSWYQQTPGQGLQFLFEYFSETQRNKGNFPGRFSGRQFSNSRSEMNVSTLELGDSALYLCASSYVGGHTDRDTQYFGPGTRLTVL.

This clonotype was picked up many times. The CDR3 region is CASRQDWFSGNTIYF. CDR3 sequence (DNA): TGTGCCAGCAGGCAAGATTGGTTCTCTGGAAACACCATATATTTT. The J gene is TRBJ1-3, the V gene TRBV28; D remains ambiguous. The CDR3 is 15 residues long. CDR1 is MDHEN, CDR2 SYDVKM, per germline. V lost 6 bases and J 0 bases, leaving 12 bases between the germline ends.

This clonotype has ten or more counts. V is TRBV28 and J is TRBJ2-7; 7 bases map to TRBD1. The CDR3 contains 14 residues. CDR1 and CDR2 (germline): MDHEN, SYDVKM. V shed 5 bases and J 4 bases; nucleotides not matched to a gene: 8. The CDR3 bases are TGTGCCAGCAGTCTACCGGACAGGATATACGAGCAGTACTTC. Amino acids: CASSLPDRIYEQYF.

The CDR3 DNA reads as TGTGCCAGCAGCTCCGACAGTGCGGGCTATGGCTACACCTTC. Its translation is CASSSDSAGYGYTF. V is TRBV12-3 or TRBV12-4 and J is TRBJ1-2, with a tentative D call TRBD1 (5 bases). The CDR3 consists of 14 residues. V lost 6 bases and J lost 4, with 15 bases in between.

J is TRBJ2-1 and V is TRBV7-3; D is ambiguous. Germline V gene data show CDR1 as SGHTA and CDR2 as FQGTGA. V lost 5 bases and J lost 8, with 13 bases in between. The CDR3 consists of 13 residues. CDR3 amino acids: CASSESPSYEQFF. The CDR3, as DNA: TGTGCCAGCAGCGAATCCCCGTCCTATGAGCAGTTCTTC.

The chain combines TRBV7-2 with TRBJ1-2, with D possibly being TRBD1 (6 bases). CDR1 is SGHTA and CDR2 is FQGNSA in the germline V gene. V was pared by 1 base and J by 3 bases, with 12 bases between. CDR3 length: 15 amino acids. This CDR3 reads CASSLELDSDYGYTF. The CDR3, as DNA: TGTGCCAGCAGCTTAGAATTGGACAGTGACTATGGCTACACCTTC.

In its sample, this clonotype was seen a few times. The chain combines TRBV18 with TRBJ1-1; the D gene is possibly TRBD1 (5 bases). The V end was cut by 3 bases, the J end by 3 bases, with 14 bases between. Germline CDR1 is KGHSH and CDR2 is LQKENI. CDR3 size: 15 residues. The CDR3 loop is CASSPPGRDYTEAFF. The CDR3 DNA sequence: TGTGCCAGCTCACCCCCGGGCAGGGACTACACTGAAGCTTTCTTT. Filled out from reference TRBV18 and TRBJ1-1, the complete variable domain reads NAGVMQNPRHLVRRRGQEARLRCSPMKGHSHVYWYRQLPEEGLKFMVYLQKENIIDESGMPKERFSAEFPKEGPSILRIQQVVRGDSAAYFCASSPPGRDYTEAFFGQGTRLTVV.

V usage is TRBV9 and J usage is TRBJ1-5, with TRBD1 matching over 8 bases. CDR1 and CDR2 from the germline V gene are SGDLS and YYNGEE. The CDR3 sequence is 14 residues long. V gave up 4 bases and J gave up 5 bases; unmatched junction bases: 5. Written as DNA, the CDR3 is TGTGCCAGCAGCCAGACAGGGGAGTATCAGCCCCAGCATTTT. This sequence encodes CASSQTGEYQPQHF. Complete variable domain (other parts from reference TRBV9 and TRBJ1-5): DSGVTQTPKHLITATGQRVTLRCSPRSGDLSVYWYQQSLDQGLQFLIQYYNGEERAKGNILERFSAQQFPDLHSELNLSSLELGDSALYFCASSQTGEYQPQHFGDGTRLSIL.

The J gene is TRBJ2-5, the V gene TRBV5-1; 10 positions agree with TRBD1. Germline lookup yields CDR1 SGHRS and CDR2 YFSETQ. The CDR3 is 15 residues long. V gave up 5 bases and J gave up 4 bases; unmatched junction bases: 8. CDR3 bases: TGCGCCAGCAGACGGGACAGGGGACAGGCAGAGACCCAGTACTTC. It encodes CASRRDRGQAETQYF.

The chain links TRBV29-1 to TRBJ2-3, with D perhaps matching TRBD1 (6 bases). Germline assignment: CDR1 SQVTM and CDR2 ANQGSEA. The germline V and J ends were trimmed by 7 bases and 5 bases, with 13 bases remaining between them. CDR3 length: 12 amino acids. The CDR3 region is CSANRVKDTQYF. Written as DNA, the CDR3 is TGCAGCGCAAACAGGGTGAAAGATACGCAGTATTTT.

CDR3 in DNA: TGTGCCAGCAGCCCTATACAGGGGACTTCGCGCAGACTTCAGACCCAGTACTTC. It translates to CASSPIQGTSRRLQTQYF. The chain uses TRBV11-1 and TRBJ2-5, with a possible D match to TRBD1 (7 bases). V lost 5 bases to trimming and J lost 6 bases, with 28 bases between them. Germline V gene sequence: CDR1 SGHAT, CDR2 FQDESV (reference sequence). The CDR3 runs 18 residues.

The table lists this clonotype with a few counts. The chain's CDR3 is CSASPTGNQPQHF. DNA of the CDR3: TGCAGTGCTAGCCCCACAGGTAATCAGCCCCAGCATTTT. The gene calls are TRBV20-1 and TRBJ1-5; maybe TRBD1 (5 bases). CDR1 DFQATT and CDR2 SNEGSKA come from the germline V gene (reference sequence). This CDR3 has 13 amino acids. V gave up 3 bases and J gave up 4 bases, with 10 bases separating them.

This sequence joins TRBV15 and TRBJ2-5; 9 positions match TRBD1. The CDR3 contains 16 residues. Germline V CDR1 and CDR2: LNHNV, YYDKDF (reference sequence). The junction had 8 bases not matched to a gene; V was cut back by 1 base and J by 5 bases. CDR3 coding DNA: TGTGCCACCAGCAGAGGCCCCTCAGGGACAGGGGAGACCCAGTACTTC. Translating it yields CATSRGPSGTGETQYF. Full variable domain (remainder filled in from reference TRBV15 and TRBJ2-5): DAMVIQNPRYQVTQFGKPVTLSCSQTLNHNVMYWYQQKSSQAPKLLFHYYDKDFNNEADTPDNFQSRRPNTSFCFLDIRSPGLGDTAMYLCATSRGPSGTGETQYFGPGTRLLVL.

The chain couples TRBV5-1 to TRBJ2-7; perhaps TRBD1 as D (6 bases). V was pared by 0 bases and J by 4 bases, with 14 bases between. The CDR3 has 15 residues. From germline, CDR1 is SGHRS and CDR2 YFSETQ. As DNA, the CDR3 is TGCGCCAGCAGCTTGGCCAATACCAGGGGATACGAGCAGTACTTC. Translated: CASSLANTRGYEQYF.

This clonotype was counted ten times or more. V usage is TRBV4-3 and J usage is TRBJ2-7; D might be TRBD1 (6 bases). The CDR3 totals 13 residues. Per the germline V gene, CDR1 is LGHNA and CDR2 is YSLEER. V lost 3 bases to trimming and J lost 3 bases, with 9 bases between them. This CDR3 reads CASSQDRFYEQYF. The CDR3 DNA is TGCGCCAGCAGCCAGGACAGATTCTACGAGCAGTACTTC.

The genes are TRBV10-3 and TRBJ2-2, with TRBD2 identical over 11 bases. CDR3 length: 19 residues. Germline loops: CDR1 ENHRY, CDR2 SYGVKD. The ends lost 3 bases at V and 6 bases at J; junction bases unmatched: 15. The CDR3 here is CAISEIGFRASGGPGELFF. Written as DNA, the CDR3 is TGTGCCATCAGTGAAATAGGATTCCGGGCTAGCGGGGGGCCCGGGGAGCTGTTTTTT.

This clonotype was seen more than once but under ten times. The chain recombines TRBV7-2 with TRBJ1-1; possibly TRBD1 for D (5 bases). V was shortened by 5 bases and J by 1 base, with 17 bases between the two germline ends. CDR1 and CDR2 (germline): SGHTA, FQGNSA. This CDR3 has 16 residues. The CDR3 is CASSPVFRGGNTEAFF. CDR3 sequence (DNA): TGTGCCAGCAGCCCGGTCTTTCGGGGCGGGAACACTGAAGCTTTCTTT.

This clonotype has just a few counts. The J gene is TRBJ2-7, the V gene TRBV20-1, with 9 bases fitting TRBD1. V lost 3 bases and J lost 3; bases outside the gene matches: 6. The germline V gene has CDR1 DFQATT and CDR2 SNEGSKA (reference sequence). The CDR3 has 14 residues. In DNA form, the CDR3 reads TGCAGTGCTAGCCGGACAGGGGCCTACTACGAGCAGTACTTC. Amino acids: CSASRTGAYYEQYF.

This clonotype was picked up a small number of times. The CDR3 sequence is CASSIQGADSPLHF. The CDR3 DNA sequence: TGCGCCAGCAGCATACAGGGGGCGGATTCACCCCTCCACTTT. The gene calls are TRBV5-1 and TRBJ1-6, with 9 bases identical to TRBD1. V dropped 4 bases and J dropped 8; count of bases not matched to a gene: 4. CDR3 length: 14 amino acids. Germline CDR1 reads SGHRS; CDR2 reads YFSETQ. The full variable domain, with the rest looked up from reference TRBV5-1 and TRBJ1-6, is KAGVTQTPRYLIKTRGQQVTLSCSPISGHRSVSWYQQTPGQGLQFLFEYFSETQRNKGNFPGRFSGRQFSNSRSEMNVSTLELGDSALYLCASSIQGADSPLHFGNGTRLTVT.